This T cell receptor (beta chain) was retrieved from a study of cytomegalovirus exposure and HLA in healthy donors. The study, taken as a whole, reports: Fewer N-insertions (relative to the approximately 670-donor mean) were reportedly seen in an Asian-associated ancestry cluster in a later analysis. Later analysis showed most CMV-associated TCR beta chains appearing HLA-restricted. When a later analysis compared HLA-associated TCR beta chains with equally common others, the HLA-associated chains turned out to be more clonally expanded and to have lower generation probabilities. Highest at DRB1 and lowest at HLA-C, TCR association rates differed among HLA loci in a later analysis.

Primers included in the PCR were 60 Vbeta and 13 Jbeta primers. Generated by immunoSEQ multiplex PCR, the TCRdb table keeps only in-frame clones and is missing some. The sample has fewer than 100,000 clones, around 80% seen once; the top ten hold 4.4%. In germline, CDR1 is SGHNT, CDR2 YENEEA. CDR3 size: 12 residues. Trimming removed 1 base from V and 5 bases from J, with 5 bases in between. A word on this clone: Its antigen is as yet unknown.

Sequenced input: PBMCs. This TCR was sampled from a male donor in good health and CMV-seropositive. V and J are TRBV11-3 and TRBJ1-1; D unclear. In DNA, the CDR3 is TGTGCCAGCAGCTTAGGGGCGACTGAAGCTTTCTTT. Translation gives CASSLGATEAFF.